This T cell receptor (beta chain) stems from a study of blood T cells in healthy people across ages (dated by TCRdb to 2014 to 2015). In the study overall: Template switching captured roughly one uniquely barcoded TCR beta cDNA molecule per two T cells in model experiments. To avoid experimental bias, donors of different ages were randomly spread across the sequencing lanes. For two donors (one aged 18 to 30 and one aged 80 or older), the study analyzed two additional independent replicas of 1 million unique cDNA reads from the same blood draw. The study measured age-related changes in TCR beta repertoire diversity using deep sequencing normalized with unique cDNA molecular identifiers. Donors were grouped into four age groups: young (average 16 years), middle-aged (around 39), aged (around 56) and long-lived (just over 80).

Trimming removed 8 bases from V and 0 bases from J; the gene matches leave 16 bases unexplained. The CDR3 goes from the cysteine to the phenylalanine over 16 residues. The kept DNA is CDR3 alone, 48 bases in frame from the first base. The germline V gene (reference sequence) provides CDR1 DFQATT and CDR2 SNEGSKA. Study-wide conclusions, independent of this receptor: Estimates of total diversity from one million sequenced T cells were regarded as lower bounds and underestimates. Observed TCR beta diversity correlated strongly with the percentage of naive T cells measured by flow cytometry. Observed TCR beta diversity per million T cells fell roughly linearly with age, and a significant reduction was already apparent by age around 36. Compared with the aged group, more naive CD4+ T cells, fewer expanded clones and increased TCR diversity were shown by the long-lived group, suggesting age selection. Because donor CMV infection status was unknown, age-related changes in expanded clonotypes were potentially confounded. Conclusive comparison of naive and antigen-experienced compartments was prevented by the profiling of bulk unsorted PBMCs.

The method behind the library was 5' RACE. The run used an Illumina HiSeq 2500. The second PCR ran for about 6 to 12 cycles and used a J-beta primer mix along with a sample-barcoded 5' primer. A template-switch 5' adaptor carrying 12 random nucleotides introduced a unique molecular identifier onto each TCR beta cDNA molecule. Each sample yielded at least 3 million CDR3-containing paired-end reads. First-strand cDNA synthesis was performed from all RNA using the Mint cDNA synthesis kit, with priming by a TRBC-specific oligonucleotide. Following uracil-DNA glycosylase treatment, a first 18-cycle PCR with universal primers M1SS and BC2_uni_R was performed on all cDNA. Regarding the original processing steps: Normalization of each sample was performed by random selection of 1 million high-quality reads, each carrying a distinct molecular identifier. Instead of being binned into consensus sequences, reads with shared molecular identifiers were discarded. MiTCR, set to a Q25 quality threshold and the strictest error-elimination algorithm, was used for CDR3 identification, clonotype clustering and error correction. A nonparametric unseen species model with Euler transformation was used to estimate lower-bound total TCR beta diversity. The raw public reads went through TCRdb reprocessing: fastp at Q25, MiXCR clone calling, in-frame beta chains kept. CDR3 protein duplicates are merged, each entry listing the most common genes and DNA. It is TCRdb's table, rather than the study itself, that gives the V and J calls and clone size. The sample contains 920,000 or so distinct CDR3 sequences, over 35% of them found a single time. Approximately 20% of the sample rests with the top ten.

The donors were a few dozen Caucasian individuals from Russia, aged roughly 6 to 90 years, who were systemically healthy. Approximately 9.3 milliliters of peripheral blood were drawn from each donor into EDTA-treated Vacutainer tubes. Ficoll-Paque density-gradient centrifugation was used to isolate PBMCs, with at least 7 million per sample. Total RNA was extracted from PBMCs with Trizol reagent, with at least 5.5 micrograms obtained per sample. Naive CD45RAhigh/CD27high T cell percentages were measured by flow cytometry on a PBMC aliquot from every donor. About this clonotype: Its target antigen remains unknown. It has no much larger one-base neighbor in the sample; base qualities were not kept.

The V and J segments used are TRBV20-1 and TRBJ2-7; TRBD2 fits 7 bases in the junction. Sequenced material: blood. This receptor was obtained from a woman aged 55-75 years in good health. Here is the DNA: TGCAGTCTTTCGAGGGCGGGGGAGATTAACTCCTACGAGCAGTACTTC. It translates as CSLSRAGEINSYEQYF.